These T cell receptor beta chains were read from a single sample in a study of blood T cell repertoires in COVID-19. The protocol was immunoSEQ multiplex PCR, while the TCRdb copy is restricted to in-frame clones and leaves out a portion. The table has about 61,000 clones, 85% seen once. The sequenced material came from peripheral blood. These receptors originate from a man in his 70s with acute or convalescent COVID-19. CDR3s include the opening cysteine and the closing phenylalanine or tryptophan. The order of the fields is J gene, V gene, CDR3 length, clone size, CDR3 protein. Size is stated for part of the rows, as once, few or many counts, or as a class when the clone is expanded.

TRBJ1-5	TRBV19	14	NA	CASSAGVSNQPQHF
TRBJ2-5	TRBV5-6	16	NA	CASSLAVASGIETQYF
TRBJ1-2	TRBV5-1	14	once	CASSLGGLTYGYTF
TRBJ2-1	TRBV5-1	15	NA	CASSPSSGAYNEQFF
TRBJ1-2	TRBV6-4	14	NA	CASSEEAGDYGYTF
TRBJ1-1	TRBV27	15	NA	CASSLSGTVYTEAFF
TRBJ2-7	TRBV2	13	NA	CASRKRGRYEQYF
TRBJ2-5	TRBV5-1	18	NA	CASSFTWSGQGLQETQYF
TRBJ2-5	TRBV25-1	13	NA	CASRLQGAETQYF
TRBJ2-3	TRBV5-1	15	NA	CASSLAPFGGDTQYF
TRBJ2-5	TRBV5-5	15	NA	CASSSEGARGETQYF
TRBJ2-5	TRBV18	15	NA	CASSPQLAGLETQYF
TRBJ2-7	TRBV11-1	14	NA	CASSPLGSSHEQYF
TRBJ2-7	TRBV6-2/TRBV6-3	15	NA	CASSYYGRSSYEQYF
TRBJ1-3	TRBV7-8	15	NA	CASSPREPSGNTIYF
TRBJ1-2	TRBV6-5	15	NA	CASIIPQGPGSGYTF
TRBJ1-6	TRBV6-1	13	NA	CASSDGFNSPLHF
TRBJ2-1	TRBV24-1	16	NA	CATSDLLAGGRDEQFF
TRBJ2-1	TRBV5-1	16	NA	CASSLEGADRYNEQFF
TRBJ2-5	TRBV5-4	16	few	CASSTSRLGFQETQYF
TRBJ2-2	TRBV18	14	NA	CATSGQGVTGELFF
TRBJ1-4	TRBV28	16	once	CASSITGVLTNEKLFF
TRBJ2-7	TRBV19	14	NA	CASSTPGQTYEQYF
TRBJ2-7	TRBV29-1	14	NA	CSVASQGAAGEQYF
TRBJ1-1	TRBV7-9	11	NA	CASSSGQKAFF
TRBJ1-5	TRBV28	9	NA	CASSQPQHF
TRBJ2-4	TRBV5-3	20	NA	CARRDLCGQGRSVAKNIQYF
TRBJ1-2	TRBV15	14	NA	CATSRDRAGYGYTF
TRBJ2-4	TRBV10-2	13	few	CASSAIQGRLQYF
TRBJ2-5	TRBV4-2	16	NA	CASSQDQGAGQETQYF
TRBJ2-4	TRBV3-1/TRBV3-2	14	NA	CASSTTGTAHIQYF
TRBJ2-1	TRBV5-1	13	NA	CASTPIGVNEQFF
TRBJ2-1	TRBV5-8	12	NA	CASSGGYNEQFF
TRBJ2-3	TRBV9	18	once	CASSLGTFSGRDTDTQYF
TRBJ1-1	TRBV19	14	NA	CASSVDRGGTEAFF
TRBJ1-2	TRBV19	15	few	CASSIYVPGMNGYTF
TRBJ2-5	TRBV12-3/TRBV12-4	13	NA	CASSSMAPETQYF